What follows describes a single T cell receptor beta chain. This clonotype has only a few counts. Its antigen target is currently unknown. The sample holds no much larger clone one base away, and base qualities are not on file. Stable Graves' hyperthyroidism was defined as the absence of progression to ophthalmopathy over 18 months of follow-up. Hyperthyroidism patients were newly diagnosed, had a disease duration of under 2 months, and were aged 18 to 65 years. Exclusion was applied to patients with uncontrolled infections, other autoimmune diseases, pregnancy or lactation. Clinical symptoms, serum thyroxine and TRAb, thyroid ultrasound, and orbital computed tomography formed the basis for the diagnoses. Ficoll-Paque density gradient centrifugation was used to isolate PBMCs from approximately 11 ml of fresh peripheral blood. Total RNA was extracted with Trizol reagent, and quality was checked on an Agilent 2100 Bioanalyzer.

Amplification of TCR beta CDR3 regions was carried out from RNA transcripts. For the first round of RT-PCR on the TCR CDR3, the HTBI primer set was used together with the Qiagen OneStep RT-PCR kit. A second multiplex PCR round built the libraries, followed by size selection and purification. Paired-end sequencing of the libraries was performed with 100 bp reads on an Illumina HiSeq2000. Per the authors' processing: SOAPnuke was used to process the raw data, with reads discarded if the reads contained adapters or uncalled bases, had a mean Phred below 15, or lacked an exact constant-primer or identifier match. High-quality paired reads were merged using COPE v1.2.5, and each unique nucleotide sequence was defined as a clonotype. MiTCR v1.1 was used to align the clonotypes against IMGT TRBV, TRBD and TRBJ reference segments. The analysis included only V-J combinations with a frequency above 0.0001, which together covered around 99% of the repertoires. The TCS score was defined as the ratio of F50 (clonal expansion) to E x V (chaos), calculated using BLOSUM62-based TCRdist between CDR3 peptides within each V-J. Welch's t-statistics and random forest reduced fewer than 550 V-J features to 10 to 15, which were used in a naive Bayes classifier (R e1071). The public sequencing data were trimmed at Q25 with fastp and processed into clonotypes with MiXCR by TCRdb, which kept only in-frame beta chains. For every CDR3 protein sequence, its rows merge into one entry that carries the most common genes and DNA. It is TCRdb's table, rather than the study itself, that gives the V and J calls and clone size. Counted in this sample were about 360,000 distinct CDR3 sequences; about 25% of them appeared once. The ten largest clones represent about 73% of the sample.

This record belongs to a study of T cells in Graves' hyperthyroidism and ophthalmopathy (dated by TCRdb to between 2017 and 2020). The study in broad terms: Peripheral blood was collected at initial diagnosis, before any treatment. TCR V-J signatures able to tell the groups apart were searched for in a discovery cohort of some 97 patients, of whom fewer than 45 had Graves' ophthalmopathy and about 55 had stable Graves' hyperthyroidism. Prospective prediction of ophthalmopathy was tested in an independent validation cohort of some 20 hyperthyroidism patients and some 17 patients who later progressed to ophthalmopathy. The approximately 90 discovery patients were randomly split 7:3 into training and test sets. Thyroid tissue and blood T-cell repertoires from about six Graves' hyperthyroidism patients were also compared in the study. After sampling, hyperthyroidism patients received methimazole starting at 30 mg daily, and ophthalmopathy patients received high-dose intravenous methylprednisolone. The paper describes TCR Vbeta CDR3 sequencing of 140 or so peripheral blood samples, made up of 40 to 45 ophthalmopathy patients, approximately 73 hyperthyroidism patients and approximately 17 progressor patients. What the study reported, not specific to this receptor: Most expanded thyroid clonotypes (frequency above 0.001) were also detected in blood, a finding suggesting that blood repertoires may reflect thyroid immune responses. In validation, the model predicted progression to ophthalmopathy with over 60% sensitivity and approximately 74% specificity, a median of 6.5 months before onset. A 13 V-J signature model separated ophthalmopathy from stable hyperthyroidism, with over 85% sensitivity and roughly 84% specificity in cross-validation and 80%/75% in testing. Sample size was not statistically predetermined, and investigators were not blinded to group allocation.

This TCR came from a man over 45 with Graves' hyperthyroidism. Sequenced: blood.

At the DNA level, the sequence is TGCAGCGTTGTACCTAGCGGCAATACAGATACGCAGTATTTT. Translated, this gives CSVVPSGNTDTQYF. Recombination connected TRBV29-1 to TRBJ2-3; 7 bases in the middle match TRBD2. Compared with germline, V lacks 4 bases and J lacks 3 bases; bases without a gene match: 7. The CDR3 spans 14 residues, from the cysteine through the phenylalanine. The CDR3 DNA has 42 bases and is translated from base 1. The germline V gene encodes CDR1 SQVTM and CDR2 ANQGSEA.